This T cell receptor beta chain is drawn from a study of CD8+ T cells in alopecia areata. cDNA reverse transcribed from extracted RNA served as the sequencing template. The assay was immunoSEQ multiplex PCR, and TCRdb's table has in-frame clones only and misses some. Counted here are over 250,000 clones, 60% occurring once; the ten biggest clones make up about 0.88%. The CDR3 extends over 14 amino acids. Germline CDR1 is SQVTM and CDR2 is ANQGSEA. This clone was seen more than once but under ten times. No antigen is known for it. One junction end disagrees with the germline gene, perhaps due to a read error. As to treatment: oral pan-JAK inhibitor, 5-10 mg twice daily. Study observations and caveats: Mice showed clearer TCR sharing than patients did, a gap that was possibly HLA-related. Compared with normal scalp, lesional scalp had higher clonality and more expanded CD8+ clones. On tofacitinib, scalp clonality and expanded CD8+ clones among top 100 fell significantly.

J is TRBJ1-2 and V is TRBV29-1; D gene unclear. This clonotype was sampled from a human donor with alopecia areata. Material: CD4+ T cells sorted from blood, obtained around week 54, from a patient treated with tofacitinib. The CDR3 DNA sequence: TGCAGCGCTGAAGCCCAGTTATCTAACTATGGCTACACCTTC. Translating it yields CSAEAQLSNYGYTF.